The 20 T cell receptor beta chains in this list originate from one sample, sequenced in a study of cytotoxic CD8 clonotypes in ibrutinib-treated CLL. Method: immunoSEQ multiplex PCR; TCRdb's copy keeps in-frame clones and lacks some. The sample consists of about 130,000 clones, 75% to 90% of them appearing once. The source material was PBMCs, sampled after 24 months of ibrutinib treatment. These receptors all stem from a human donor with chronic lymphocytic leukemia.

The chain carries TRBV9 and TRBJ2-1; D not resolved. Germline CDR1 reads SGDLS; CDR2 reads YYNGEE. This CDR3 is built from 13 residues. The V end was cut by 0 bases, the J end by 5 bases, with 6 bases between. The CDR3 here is CASSVVGHNEQFF. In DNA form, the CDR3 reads TGTGCCAGCAGCGTAGTAGGGCACAATGAGCAGTTCTTC.

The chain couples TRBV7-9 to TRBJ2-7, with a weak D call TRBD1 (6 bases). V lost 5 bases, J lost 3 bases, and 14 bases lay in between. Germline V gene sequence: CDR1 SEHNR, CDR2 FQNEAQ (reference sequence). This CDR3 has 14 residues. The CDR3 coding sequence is TGTGCCAGCAGCACACAGGGAGCTAGCTACGAGCAGTACTTC. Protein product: CASSTQGASYEQYF.

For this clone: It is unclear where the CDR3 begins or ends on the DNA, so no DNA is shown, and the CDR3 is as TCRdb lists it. CDR3 protein: CASSRGEGLSGQFF. The V and J genes are TRBV10-3 and TRBJ2-1; TRBD2, the table's D call, was not compared with the DNA. With termini counted, the CDR3 has 14 amino acids. Germline CDR1 ENHRY, CDR2 SYGVKD.

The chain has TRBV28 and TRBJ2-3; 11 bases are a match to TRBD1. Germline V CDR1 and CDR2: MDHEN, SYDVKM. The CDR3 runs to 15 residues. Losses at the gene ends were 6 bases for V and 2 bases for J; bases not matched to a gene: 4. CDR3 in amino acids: CASRGQGEDTDTQYF. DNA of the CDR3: TGTGCCAGCAGGGGACAGGGGGAGGACACAGATACGCAGTATTTT. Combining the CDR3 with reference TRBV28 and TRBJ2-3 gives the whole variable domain DVKVTQSSRYLVKRTGEKVFLECVQDMDHENMFWYRQDPGLGLRLIYFSYDVKMKEKGDIPEGYSVSREKKERFSLILESASTNQTSMYLCASRGQGEDTDTQYFGPGTRLTVL.

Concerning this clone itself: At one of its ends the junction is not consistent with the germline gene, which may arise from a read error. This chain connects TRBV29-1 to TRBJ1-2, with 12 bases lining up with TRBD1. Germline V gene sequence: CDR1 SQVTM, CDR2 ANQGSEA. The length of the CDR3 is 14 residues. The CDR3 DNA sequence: TGCAGCGTTCCCTCAAGGGGGACAGGGGGCCCCGCTGACTTC. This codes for CSVPSRGTGGPADF.

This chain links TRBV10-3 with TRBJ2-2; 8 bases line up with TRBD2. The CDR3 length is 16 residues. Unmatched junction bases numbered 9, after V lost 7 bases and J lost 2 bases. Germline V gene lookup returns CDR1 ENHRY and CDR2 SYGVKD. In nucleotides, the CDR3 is TGTGCCATCAATTCCGCCACTAGCGGAAACACCGGGGAGCTGTTTTTT. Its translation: CAINSATSGNTGELFF.

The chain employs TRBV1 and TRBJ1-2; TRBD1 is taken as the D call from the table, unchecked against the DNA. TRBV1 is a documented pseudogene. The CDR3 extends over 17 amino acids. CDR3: CTSSQPTGSVLRYGYTF. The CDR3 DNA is TGCACCAGCAGCCAGCCGACAGGGTCTGTTCTCCGCTATGGCTACACCTTC.

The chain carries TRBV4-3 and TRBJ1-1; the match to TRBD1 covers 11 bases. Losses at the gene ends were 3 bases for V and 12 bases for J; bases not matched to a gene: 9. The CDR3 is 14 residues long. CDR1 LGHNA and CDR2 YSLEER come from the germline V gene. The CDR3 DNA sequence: TGCGCCAGCAGCCATCAGCGGGACAGGGGGAATCCTTTCTTT. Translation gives CASSHQRDRGNPFF.

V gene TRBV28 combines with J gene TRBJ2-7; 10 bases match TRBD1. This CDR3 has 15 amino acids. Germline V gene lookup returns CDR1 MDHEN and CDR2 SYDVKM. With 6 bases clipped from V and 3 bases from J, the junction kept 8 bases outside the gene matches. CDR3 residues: CASRSGTGASYEQYF. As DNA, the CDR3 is TGTGCCAGCAGATCCGGGACAGGGGCTAGCTACGAGCAGTACTTC.

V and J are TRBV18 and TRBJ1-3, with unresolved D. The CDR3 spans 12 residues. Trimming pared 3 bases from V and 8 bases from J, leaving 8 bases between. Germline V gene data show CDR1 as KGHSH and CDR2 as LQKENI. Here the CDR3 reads CASSPKLDTIYF. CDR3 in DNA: TGTGCCAGCTCACCTAAACTAGACACCATATATTTT.

The CDR3 sequence: CASSPWVGGGGNQPQHF. The CDR3 coding sequence is TGTGCCAGCTCACCATGGGTCGGAGGGGGCGGCAATCAGCCCCAGCATTTT. The chain carries TRBV18 and TRBJ1-5; 7 nucleotides align to TRBD1. This CDR3 has 17 amino acids. The V gene's germline CDR1 is KGHSH and CDR2 LQKENI. V shed 2 bases and J 2 bases; nucleotides not matched to a gene: 9.

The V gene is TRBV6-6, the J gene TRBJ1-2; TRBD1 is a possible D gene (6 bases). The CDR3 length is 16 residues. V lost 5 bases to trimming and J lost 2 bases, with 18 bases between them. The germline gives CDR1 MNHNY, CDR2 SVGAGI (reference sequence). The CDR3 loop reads CASSPTGTTLNYGYTF. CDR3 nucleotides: TGTGCCAGCAGTCCTACAGGGACTACTTTAAACTATGGCTACACCTTC.

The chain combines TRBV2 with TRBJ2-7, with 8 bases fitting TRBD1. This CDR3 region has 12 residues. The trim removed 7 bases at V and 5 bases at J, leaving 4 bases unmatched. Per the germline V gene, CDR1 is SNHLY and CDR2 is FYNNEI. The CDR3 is CASIQTGDEQYF. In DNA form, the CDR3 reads TGTGCCAGCATTCAGACAGGGGACGAGCAGTACTTC.

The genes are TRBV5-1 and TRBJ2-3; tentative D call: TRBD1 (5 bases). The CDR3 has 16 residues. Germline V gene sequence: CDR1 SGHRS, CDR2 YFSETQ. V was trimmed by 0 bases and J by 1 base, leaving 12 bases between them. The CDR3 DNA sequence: TGCGCCAGCAGCTTGGGCGGACAATCACGCACAGATACGCAGTATTTT. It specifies CASSLGGQSRTDTQYF.

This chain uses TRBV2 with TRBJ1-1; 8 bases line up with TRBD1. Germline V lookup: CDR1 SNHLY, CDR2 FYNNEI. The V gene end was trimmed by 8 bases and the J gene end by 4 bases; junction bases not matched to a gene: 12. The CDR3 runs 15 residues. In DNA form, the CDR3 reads TGTGCCAGCGCCAAACAGGGGGGTTTAGGCACTGAAGCTTTCTTT. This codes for CASAKQGGLGTEAFF.

The CDR3 region has the DNA TGTGCCAGCAGTGTTACCGGGACAGGGATAATCGAGCAGTACTTC. Its protein is CASSVTGTGIIEQYF. This chain links TRBV28 with TRBJ2-7; 9 bases line up with TRBD1. The germline CDR1 and CDR2 sequences are MDHEN and SYDVKM. The CDR3 runs 15 residues. The V and J ends lost 5 bases and 6 bases, in that order; junction bases with no gene match: 11.

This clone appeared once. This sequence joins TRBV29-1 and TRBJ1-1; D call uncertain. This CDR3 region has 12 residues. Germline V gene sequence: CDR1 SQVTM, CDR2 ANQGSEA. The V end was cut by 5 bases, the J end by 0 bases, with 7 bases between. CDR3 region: CSVSYMNTEAFF. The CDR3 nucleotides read TGCAGCGTTTCGTATATGAACACTGAAGCTTTCTTT.

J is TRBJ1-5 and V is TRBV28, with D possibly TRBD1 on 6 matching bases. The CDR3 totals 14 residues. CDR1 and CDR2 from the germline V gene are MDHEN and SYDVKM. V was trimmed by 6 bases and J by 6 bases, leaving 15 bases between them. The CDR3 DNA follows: TGTGCCAGCAGGTACAGGGAGGCCAGTCAGCCCCAGCATTTT. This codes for CASRYREASQPQHF.

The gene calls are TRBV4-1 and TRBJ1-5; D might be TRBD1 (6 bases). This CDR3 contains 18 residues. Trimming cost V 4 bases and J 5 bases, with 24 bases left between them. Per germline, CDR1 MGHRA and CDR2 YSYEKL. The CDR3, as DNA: TGCGCCAGCAGCCTCTCTGGGGCTCGGGGGCAAACCCATCAGCCCCAGCATTTT. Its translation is CASSLSGARGQTHQPQHF.

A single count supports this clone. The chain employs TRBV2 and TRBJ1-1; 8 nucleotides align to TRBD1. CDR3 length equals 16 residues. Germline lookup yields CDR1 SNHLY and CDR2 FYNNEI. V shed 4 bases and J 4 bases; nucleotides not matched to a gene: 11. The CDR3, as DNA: TGTGCCAGCAGTGGGCAGTCCAGGACAGGGTCCACTGAAGCTTTCTTT. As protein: CASSGQSRTGSTEAFF.